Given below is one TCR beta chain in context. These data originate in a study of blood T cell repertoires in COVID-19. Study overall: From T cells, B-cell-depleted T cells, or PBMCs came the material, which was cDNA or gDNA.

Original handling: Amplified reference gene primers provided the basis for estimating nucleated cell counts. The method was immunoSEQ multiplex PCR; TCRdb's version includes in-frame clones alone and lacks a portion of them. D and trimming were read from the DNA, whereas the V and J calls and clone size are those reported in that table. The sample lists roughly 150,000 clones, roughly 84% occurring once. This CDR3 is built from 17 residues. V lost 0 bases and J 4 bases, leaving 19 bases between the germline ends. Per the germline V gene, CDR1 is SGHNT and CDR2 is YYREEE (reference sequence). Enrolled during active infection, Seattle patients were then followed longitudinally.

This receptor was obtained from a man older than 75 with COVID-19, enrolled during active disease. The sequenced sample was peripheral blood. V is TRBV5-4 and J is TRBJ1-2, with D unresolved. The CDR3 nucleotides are TGTGCCAGCAGCTTGGGTTTGACATCCACGGTACCCTATGGCTACACCTTC. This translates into CASSLGLTSTVPYGYTF.